This T cell receptor (beta chain) originates from a study of shared clonotypes between healthy human individuals. Study background: Sampling drew on donors who were two women and three men aged 18 to 49. Notes on the study in general: An expected dependence of interdonor clonotype sharing on sequencing depth was noted.

With regard to this clone: Its antigen is unknown.

Amplification in unsorted PBMC replicate PCRs started from about 320 ng DNA, which equals approximately 28,000 T cell genomes. The repertoire was sequenced with immunoSEQ multiplex PCR; TCRdb's copy has only in-frame clones and lacks some. The sample has about 490,000 clones; about 72% are singletons. This CDR3 has 15 residues. Looked up from germline, CDR1 is SGHTA and CDR2 is FQGTGA. V lost 2 bases, J lost 9 bases, and 10 bases stayed unmatched. The sample was PBMCs. The receptor was isolated from a woman in her forties in good health. Some clones in this sample may be carry-over from other donors' samples. The chain recombines TRBV7-3 with TRBJ2-1; 7 nucleotides match TRBD2. In DNA form, the CDR3 reads TGTGCCAGCAGCTTAGGGACTAACCGGGCAAGTGAGCAGTTCTTC. Its translation: CASSLGTNRASEQFF.